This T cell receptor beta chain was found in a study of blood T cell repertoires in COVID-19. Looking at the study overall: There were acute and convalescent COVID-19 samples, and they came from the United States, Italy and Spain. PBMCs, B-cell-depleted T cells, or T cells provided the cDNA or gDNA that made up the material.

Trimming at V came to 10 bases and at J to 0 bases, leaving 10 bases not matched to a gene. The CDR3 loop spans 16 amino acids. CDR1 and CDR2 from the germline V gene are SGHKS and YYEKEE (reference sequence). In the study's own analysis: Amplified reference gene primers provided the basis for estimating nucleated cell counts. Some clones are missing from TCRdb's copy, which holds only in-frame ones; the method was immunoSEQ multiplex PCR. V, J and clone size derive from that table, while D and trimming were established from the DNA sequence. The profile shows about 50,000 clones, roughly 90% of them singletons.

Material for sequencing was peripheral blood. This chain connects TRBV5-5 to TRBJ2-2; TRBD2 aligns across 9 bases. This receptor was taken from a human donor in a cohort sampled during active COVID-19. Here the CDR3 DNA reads TGTGCCTCCAACCTGGCGGGGGGGGCGAACACCGGGGAGCTGTTTTTT. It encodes CASNLAGGANTGELFF.